Presented here are 29 T cell receptor beta chains from one specimen sequenced in a study of T cell responses to AZD1222 COVID-19 vaccine. Produced via immunoSEQ multiplex PCR; TCRdb's table is partial and in-frame only. Here the sample spans about 110,000 clones, about 90% being singletons. Sequenced here: peripheral blood, sampled on day 0 of AZD1222 vaccination. These receptors came from an adult in good health.

This chain links TRBV10-2 with TRBJ2-5; TRBD2 might be the D (6 bases). This CDR3 has 15 amino acids. Germline-derived CDR1 and CDR2 are WSHSY and SAAADI. V was pared by 4 bases and J by 9 bases, with 21 bases between. The chain's CDR3 is CASSASGRGREAQYF. Written as DNA, the CDR3 is TGCGCCAGCAGTGCGTCTGGGCGGGGTAGGGAGGCCCAGTACTTC.

The table lists this clone with a count of one. The CDR3 DNA follows: TGTGCCAGCAGTGAAGGTTTAGGGGGCGGGACTGAAGCTTTCTTT. It yields the protein CASSEGLGGGTEAFF. The V call is TRBV2, the J call TRBJ1-1, with 7 positions matching TRBD1. CDR3 length: 15 residues. Germline CDR1 is SNHLY and CDR2 is FYNNEI. V shed 1 base, J shed 5 bases, and the junction held 7 bases outside the gene matches. The entire variable domain, with the rest obtained from reference TRBV2 and TRBJ1-1, is as follows: EPEVTQTPSHQVTQMGQEVILRCVPISNHLYFYWYRQILGQKVEFLVSFYNNEISEKSEIFDDQFSVERPDGSNFTLKIRSTKLEDSAMYFCASSEGLGGGTEAFFGQGTRLTVV.

The chain links TRBV4-1 to TRBJ2-7; TRBD2 agrees at 9 bases. V lost 3 bases, J lost 0 bases, and 6 bases stayed unmatched. The CDR3 contains 16 residues. Germline V gives CDR1 MGHRA, CDR2 YSYEKL. The CDR3 DNA reads as TGCGCCAGCAGCCATCGGAGCGGGGGGCACTCCTACGAGCAGTACTTC. Protein sequence: CASSHRSGGHSYEQYF.

The chain links TRBV10-1 to TRBJ2-1, with D possibly TRBD2 on 5 matching bases. Germline V gene sequence: CDR1 WNHNN, CDR2 SYGVQD (reference sequence). This CDR3 comprises 14 residues. The germline V and J ends were trimmed by 0 bases and 3 bases, with 6 bases remaining between them. CDR3 sequence: CASSESGIYNEQFF. The DNA for the CDR3 is TGCGCCAGCAGTGAGTCCGGGATCTACAATGAGCAGTTCTTC.

The J gene is TRBJ1-1, the V gene TRBV11-3; possibly TRBD1 for D (6 bases). The V and J ends lost 1 base and 7 bases respectively, with 10 bases between them. Germline CDR1 and CDR2: SGHNT and YENEEA. The CDR3 has 13 residues. The CDR3 sequence is CASSLGGGNEAFF. CDR3 sequence (DNA): TGTGCCAGCAGCTTAGGAGGGGGAAATGAAGCTTTCTTT.

V gene TRBV4-3 combines with J gene TRBJ1-3; possible D gene TRBD1, 5 bases. CDR1 and CDR2 (germline): LGHNA, YSLEER. The V end was cut by 5 bases, the J end by 1 base, with 9 bases between. The CDR3 has 14 amino acids. CDR3 in amino acids: CASSLGGSGNTIYF. As DNA, the CDR3 is TGCGCCAGCAGCTTGGGGGGGTCTGGAAACACCATATATTTT.

This chain uses TRBV4-1 with TRBJ2-7; D is ambiguous. The CDR3 has 15 amino acids. The germline V and J ends were trimmed by 1 base and 4 bases, with 14 bases remaining between them. Germline V gene data show CDR1 as MGHRA and CDR2 as YSYEKL. This chain's CDR3 is CASSQGESIGYEQYF. In nucleotides, the CDR3 is TGCGCCAGCAGCCAAGGGGAAAGTATTGGTTACGAGCAGTACTTC.

Comment on this clone: Its ends do not fully match the called genes, so a read error is possible. The chain links TRBV3-1 (or the pseudogene TRBV3-2) to TRBJ1-1; D is undetermined. The CDR3 extends over 12 amino acids. Germline CDR1 and CDR2: LGHDT and YNNKEL (reference sequence). CDR3 amino acids: CASIQRDTEAFF. CDR3 in DNA: TGTGCCAGCATCCAAAGGGACACTGAAGCTTTCTTT.

The chain recombines TRBV7-2 with TRBJ2-2; D possibly corresponds to TRBD2 (6 bases). V gave up 2 bases and J gave up 6 bases, with 10 bases separating them. CDR3 length: 14 amino acids. In germline, CDR1 is SGHTA, CDR2 FQGNSA. In DNA, the CDR3 is TGTGCCAGCAGCTTAACGCGGGGCCCCGGGGAGCTGTTTTTT. It specifies CASSLTRGPGELFF.

This chain connects TRBV9 to TRBJ1-5; D uncertain. CDR3 size: 14 residues. Trimming shortened V by 4 bases and J by 2 bases, and 10 bases separated the two germline ends. Germline CDR1 is SGDLS and CDR2 is YYNGEE. CDR3 loop: CASSLGNGNQPQHF. The CDR3 DNA is TGTGCCAGCAGCCTCGGAAACGGCAATCAGCCCCAGCATTTT. Supplemented by reference TRBV9 and TRBJ1-5, the full variable domain reads DSGVTQTPKHLITATGQRVTLRCSPRSGDLSVYWYQQSLDQGLQFLIQYYNGEERAKGNILERFSAQQFPDLHSELNLSSLELGDSALYFCASSLGNGNQPQHFGDGTRLSIL.

Only one count was recorded for this clone. The chain uses TRBV7-2 and TRBJ1-1, with a weak D call TRBD1 (6 bases). CDR1 and CDR2 from the germline V gene are SGHTA and FQGNSA. The CDR3 length is 14 residues. V was shortened by 1 base and J by 5 bases, with 11 bases between the two germline ends. CDR3 amino acids: CASSLDTGNTEAFF. The CDR3 DNA reads TGTGCCAGCAGCTTAGACACAGGGAATACTGAAGCTTTCTTT.

The chain links TRBV6-5 to TRBJ1-1; perhaps TRBD1 as D (5 bases). There are 11 residues in the CDR3. Per germline, CDR1 MNHEY and CDR2 SVGAGI. The V end was cut by 7 bases, the J end by 4 bases, with 7 bases between. For the CDR3, the DNA is TGTGCCAGCATCGGGGCCACTGAAGCTTTCTTT. Residues: CASIGATEAFF.

The V and J genes are TRBV10-2 and TRBJ1-3; D unresolved. CDR1 is WSHSY, CDR2 SAAADI, per germline. V dropped 0 bases and J dropped 7 bases, with 16 bases sitting between them. The CDR3 is 16 amino acids. This CDR3 reads CASSESGGVLGNTIYF. The CDR3 nucleotides read TGCGCCAGCAGTGAGTCAGGCGGGGTACTCGGGAACACCATATATTTT.

Here the CDR3 DNA reads TGTGCCAGCAGCGTAGGGTTAGGGCAAGAGACCCAGTACTTC. It translates to CASSVGLGQETQYF. The chain links TRBV9 to TRBJ2-5, with no clear D. The ends were cut back, 0 bases at V and 2 bases at J, with 8 bases in the middle. CDR3 length: 14 residues. Germline V lookup: CDR1 SGDLS, CDR2 YYNGEE.

The chain joins TRBV30 to TRBJ2-7; a weak D match, TRBD2 (6 bases). Germline V gene sequence: CDR1 GTSNPN, CDR2 SVGIG (reference sequence). The CDR3 runs 13 residues. Trimming took 4 bases from V and 4 from J, leaving 14 bases between them. Here the CDR3 DNA reads TGTGCCTGGATGGGACTGCAACCTTACGAGCAGTACTTC. Its protein is CAWMGLQPYEQYF.

The rearrangement uses TRBV5-8 and TRBJ1-1; the D is unclear. Deletions cut 0 bases from V and 4 bases from J, with 10 bases between. The CDR3 length is 14 residues. Per germline, CDR1 SGHTS and CDR2 YDEGEE. CDR3 DNA: TGTGCCAGCAGCTTGGTAGTTTTTGGCACTGAAGCTTTCTTT. Translated: CASSLVVFGTEAFF.

The chain links TRBV19 to TRBJ2-7; D may be TRBD1 or TRBD2 (5 bases each). The CDR3 totals 18 residues. The germline V gene encodes CDR1 LNHDA and CDR2 SQIVND (reference sequence). The ends were cut back, 4 bases at V and 3 bases at J, with 25 bases in the middle. CDR3 residues: CASSRGDHSPAKNYEQYF. DNA for the CDR3: TGTGCCAGTAGTAGAGGGGATCACAGCCCAGCGAAGAACTACGAGCAGTACTTC.

The gene calls are TRBV7-6 and TRBJ2-1; the match to TRBD1 covers 7 bases. Trimming took 6 bases from V and 3 from J; bases not matched to a gene: 11. The CDR3 covers 16 residues. Germline values: CDR1 SGHVS, CDR2 FNYEAQ. Here the CDR3 DNA reads TGTGCCAGCAGTTCAAGGGGGACAGCACACTACAATGAGCAGTTCTTC. This encodes CASSSRGTAHYNEQFF.

The chain employs TRBV20-1 and TRBJ2-6; no firm D call. Trimming cost V 3 bases and J 1 base, with 4 bases left between them. This CDR3 is 13 amino acids long. Germline CDR1 reads DFQATT; CDR2 reads SNEGSKA (reference sequence). DNA for the CDR3: TGCAGTGCTAGTGGGTCTGGGGCCAACGTCCTGACTTTC. Translating gives CSASGSGANVLTF.

J is TRBJ1-1 and V is TRBV7-3; 8 bases fit TRBD1. The V and J ends lost 4 bases and 5 bases, in that order; junction bases with no gene match: 3. Germline values: CDR1 SGHTA, CDR2 FQGTGA. The CDR3 runs to 13 residues. In DNA form, the CDR3 reads TGTGCCAGCAGCTCCAGGGGGCAAACTGAAGCTTTCTTT. Translating gives CASSSRGQTEAFF.

The rearrangement uses TRBV7-2 and TRBJ2-7, with D possibly matching TRBD2 (5 bases). Trimming removed 7 bases from V and 5 bases from J, with 15 bases in between. This CDR3 is built from 13 residues. The germline CDR1 and CDR2 sequences are SGHTA and FQGNSA. The CDR3 nucleotides are TGTGCCAGCACCCCCGGCGGAGGAGACGAGCAGTACTTC. Its protein product is CASTPGGGDEQYF.

The rearrangement joins TRBV6-4 to TRBJ1-2; D is perhaps TRBD1 (5 bases). V lost 2 bases, J lost 0 bases, and 16 bases lay in between. CDR1 and CDR2 from the germline V gene are MRHNA and SNTAGT. The CDR3 spans 17 residues. The CDR3 here is CASSDIGHKKANYGYTF. DNA of the CDR3: TGTGCCAGCAGTGACATAGGACACAAAAAAGCTAACTATGGCTACACCTTC.

The J gene is TRBJ2-7, the V gene TRBV5-1, with TRBD2 identical over 11 bases. Germline V gene sequence: CDR1 SGHRS, CDR2 YFSETQ. V gave up 3 bases and J gave up 2 bases; unmatched junction bases: 4. This CDR3 comprises 15 residues. The CDR3 sequence: CASSSLAGETYEQYF. The CDR3 DNA sequence: TGCGCCAGCAGCTCACTAGCGGGGGAAACCTACGAGCAGTACTTC.

The V gene is TRBV6-5, the J gene TRBJ1-1; D ambiguous. The CDR3 covers 14 residues. The germline V gene has CDR1 MNHEY and CDR2 SVGAGI. Trimming removed 2 bases from V and 0 bases from J, with 7 bases in between. The CDR3 protein is CASSYRSMNTEAFF. The CDR3 DNA follows: TGTGCCAGCAGTTACAGGTCTATGAACACTGAAGCTTTCTTT.

V and J are TRBV9 and TRBJ2-1; 9 bases match TRBD2. The ends lost 2 bases at V and 0 bases at J; junction bases unmatched: 6. The CDR3 runs 17 residues. CDR1 and CDR2 from the germline V gene are SGDLS and YYNGEE. CDR3 region: CASSVASGVSSYNEQFF. The CDR3 region has the DNA TGTGCCAGCAGCGTGGCTAGCGGGGTTTCCTCCTACAATGAGCAGTTCTTC.

The chain combines TRBV11-2 with TRBJ1-2, with D possibly TRBD1 on 5 matching bases. V was shortened by 8 bases and J by 7 bases, with 17 bases between the two germline ends. From germline, CDR1 is SGHAT and CDR2 FQNNGV. CDR3 size: 13 residues. CDR3 amino acids: CASHTEGNGGYTF. The CDR3 DNA sequence: TGTGCCAGCCACACGGAGGGGAACGGTGGCTACACCTTC.

This CDR3 reads CASSSRVHRGYTF. Written as DNA, the CDR3 is TGTGCCAGTAGTTCTCGTGTTCACAGGGGCTACACCTTC. The chain joins TRBV19 to TRBJ1-2; possible D gene TRBD1, 5 bases. V lost 5 bases to trimming and J lost 8 bases, with 15 bases between them. The CDR3 has 13 amino acids. Germline V gene lookup returns CDR1 LNHDA and CDR2 SQIVND (reference sequence).

V usage is TRBV5-1 and J usage is TRBJ1-2; D is unresolved. Germline-derived CDR1 and CDR2 are SGHRS and YFSETQ. Trimming stripped 2 bases from V and 3 bases from J, with 14 bases between. The CDR3 is made up of 15 amino acids. The CDR3 is CASSFYPGQDYGYTF. The CDR3 region has the DNA TGCGCCAGCAGCTTTTACCCAGGCCAGGACTATGGCTACACCTTC.

In nucleotides, the CDR3 is TGCGCCAGCAGCTCACGCGGGGGAATGAGCACTGAAGCTTTCTTT. It specifies CASSSRGGMSTEAFF. The rearrangement links TRBV4-3 to TRBJ1-1, with D maybe TRBD1 (5 bases). The V end was cut by 5 bases, the J end by 4 bases, with 17 bases between. This CDR3 contains 15 residues. Germline CDR1 and CDR2: LGHNA and YSLEER.